This TCR beta chain originates from a study of blood T cell repertoires in COVID-19. Recovered status applied to Cohort 3 donors who had two consecutive negative PCRs. It also applied to those with clearance or with symptom resolution. The protocol was immunoSEQ multiplex PCR, while the TCRdb copy is restricted to in-frame clones and leaves out a portion. This repertoire shows approximately 300,000 clones, about nine tenths found once; its top ten account for about 9.4%. Trimming cost V 0 bases and J 2 bases; bases outside gene matches: 0. Per germline, CDR1 SGHTA and CDR2 FQGTGA. CDR3 size: 14 residues.

The sequenced material came from PBMCs or T cells enriched from blood (not recorded which). This rearrangement joins TRBV7-3 to TRBJ2-7; 8 positions agree with TRBD1. The source of this sequence is a woman aged 18 to 35 who had recovered from COVID-19. CDR3 residues: CASSLTQGAYEQYF. The CDR3 nucleotides are TGTGCCAGCAGCTTAACACAGGGGGCCTACGAGCAGTACTTC.